This T cell receptor beta chain is from a study of response to subunit inactivated influenza vaccine. MiXCR, applied by TCRdb to the RT-PCR reads, yields one record per CDR3 protein. The sample consists of about 160,000 distinct CDR3 sequences, 11% of them appearing once. Study outcomes and limitations: Authors suggested each seasonal flu vaccination may recruit only limited numbers of new T cells.

Germline CDR1 KGHSH, CDR2 LQKENI. The CDR3 is 13 residues long. The junction had 6 bases not matched to a gene; V was cut back by 10 bases and J by 5 bases. Only a few counts were recorded for this clonotype. Its antigen is unknown. The receptor was derived from a man aged 45-60 years who received an inactivated influenza vaccine. This specimen was non-naive T cells sorted from PBMCs, taken more than 35 days after vaccination. V usage is TRBV18 and J usage is TRBJ2-5, with 11 bases aligning to TRBD2. The CDR3 sequence is CATQLAGVETQYF. The DNA of the CDR3 is TGTGCCACCCAACTAGCGGGAGTTGAGACCCAGTACTTC. Combining the CDR3 with reference TRBV18 and TRBJ2-5 gives the whole variable domain NAGVMQNPRHLVRRRGQEARLRCSPMKGHSHVYWYRQLPEEGLKFMVYLQKENIIDESGMPKERFSAEFPKEGPSILRIQQVVRGDSAAYFCATQLAGVETQYFGPGTRLLVL.